The next 21 T cell receptor beta chains were all read from a single sample in a study of blood T cell repertoires in COVID-19. The protocol was immunoSEQ multiplex PCR, while the TCRdb copy is restricted to in-frame clones and leaves out a portion. The sample holds roughly 300,000 clones; 80% to 90% are singletons and the top ten take under 7.5%. Sequencing was carried out using peripheral blood. The receptors stem from a man between 18 and 35 years old who had recovered from COVID-19.

The chain couples TRBV19 to TRBJ2-7, with D perhaps matching TRBD1 (6 bases). CDR1 is LNHDA, CDR2 SQIVND, per germline (reference sequence). V gave up 1 base and J gave up 1 base, with 11 bases separating them. The length of the CDR3 is 15 residues. The CDR3, as DNA: TGTGCCAGTAGTATAGTGTCCAGGGGTTCCTACGAGCAGTACTTC. Its protein product is CASSIVSRGSYEQYF.

The chain is built from TRBV19 and TRBJ2-1, with D perhaps matching TRBD2 (6 bases). Germline V gene data show CDR1 as LNHDA and CDR2 as SQIVND (reference sequence). Trimming took off 4 bases at V and 8 bases at J, with 21 bases between the two ends. The CDR3 consists of 16 residues. CDR3 bases: TGTGCCAGTAGTACCACCTTCGGCGGGGTGTATTATGAGCAGTTCTTC. It specifies CASSTTFGGVYYEQFF.

The rearrangement joins TRBV10-3 to TRBJ1-5; perhaps TRBD1 as D (6 bases). There are 16 residues in the CDR3. From germline, CDR1 is ENHRY and CDR2 SYGVKD. V was trimmed by 6 bases and J by 2 bases, leaving 17 bases between them. The CDR3 nucleotides read TGTGCCATCAGCCAGTCTCAGGGGTACGGCAATCAGCCCCAGCATTTT. This encodes CAISQSQGYGNQPQHF.

This chain joins TRBV5-4 and TRBJ2-5; TRBD1 aligns across 8 bases. CDR3 length: 14 residues. With V trimmed by 2 bases and J by 3 bases, 3 bases remained unmatched. Germline assignment: CDR1 SGHNT and CDR2 YYREEE (reference sequence). CDR3 DNA: TGTGCCAGCAGCTTAGTGACAGGGGAAGAGACCCAGTACTTC. Residues: CASSLVTGEETQYF. Complete variable domain (other parts from reference TRBV5-4 and TRBJ2-5): ETGVTQSPTHLIKTRGQQVTLRCSSQSGHNTVSWYQQALGQGPQFIFQYYREEENGRGNFPPRFSGLQFPNYSSELNVNALELDDSALYLCASSLVTGEETQYFGPGTRLLVL.

The table lists this clone with a count of one. The CDR3: CASSQRTAYGYTF. The DNA of the CDR3 is TGTGCCAGCAGCCAAAGGACAGCTTATGGCTACACCTTC. V and J are TRBV3-1 (or the pseudogene TRBV3-2) and TRBJ1-2, with a tentative D call TRBD1 (6 bases). This CDR3 is built from 13 residues. From germline, CDR1 is LGHDT and CDR2 YNNKEL (reference sequence). V lost 2 bases, J lost 5 bases, and 9 bases lay in between.

The V gene is TRBV13, the J gene TRBJ1-2; 11 bases agree with TRBD1. The CDR3 length is 15 residues. CDR1 and CDR2 from the germline V gene are PRHDT and FYEKMQ (reference sequence). The V segment lost 5 bases and the J segment 2 bases; nucleotides outside the gene matches: 4. The CDR3 spells CASSRRTGGNYGYTF. The DNA of the CDR3 is TGTGCCAGCAGCAGACGGACAGGGGGCAACTATGGCTACACCTTC.

The chain recombines TRBV4-1 with TRBJ1-2; TRBD1 is a possible D gene (6 bases). Germline-derived CDR1 and CDR2 are MGHRA and YSYEKL. CDR3 size: 15 residues. V lost 2 bases and J 3 bases, leaving 13 bases between the germline ends. This CDR3 is CASSQPLTGDYGYTF. The CDR3 DNA is TGCGCCAGCAGCCAACCTTTGACAGGAGACTATGGCTACACCTTC.

This chain connects TRBV7-8 to TRBJ1-2; TRBD1 matches at 8 bases. This CDR3 spans 13 amino acids. Germline V gives CDR1 SGHVS, CDR2 FQNEAQ. V trimming: 6 bases; J trimming: 4 bases; junction bases outside the gene matches: 4. CDR3 nucleotides: TGTGCCAGCAGAAACAGGGGGGGCTATGGCTACACCTTC. It is translated as CASRNRGGYGYTF. The full variable domain, its missing parts supplied by reference TRBV7-8 and TRBJ1-2, is GAGVSQSPRYKVAKRGQDVALRCDPISGHVSLFWYQQALGQGPEFLTYFQNEAQLDKSGLPSDRFFAERPEGSVSTLKIQRTQQEDSAVYLCASRNRGGYGYTFGSGTRLTVV.

The chain uses TRBV10-3 and TRBJ1-5; tentative D call: TRBD1 (6 bases). Germline V gives CDR1 ENHRY, CDR2 SYGVKD. V was pared by 11 bases and J by 0 bases, with 23 bases between. This CDR3 has 17 amino acids. The chain's CDR3 is CAASKGVAQDSNQPQHF. The DNA for the CDR3 is TGTGCCGCTTCGAAGGGGGTGGCCCAAGATAGCAATCAGCCCCAGCATTTT.

The chain couples TRBV13 to TRBJ2-1; 9 bases line up with TRBD1. CDR1 PRHDT and CDR2 FYEKMQ come from the germline V gene (reference sequence). This CDR3 region has 15 residues. The ends lost 1 base at V and 9 bases at J; junction bases unmatched: 7. CDR3 bases: TGTGCCAGCAGCTTAGACGGGACAGGGTATGGTGAGCAGTTCTTC. Amino acids: CASSLDGTGYGEQFF.

The sample holds a few counts of this clone. J is TRBJ2-1 and V is TRBV3-1 (or the pseudogene TRBV3-2); no reliable D call. The germline gives CDR1 LGHDT, CDR2 YNNKEL (reference sequence). Between the trimmed V and J ends, which lost 0 bases and 4 bases, there was a span of 4 bases. The CDR3 is 13 amino acids. The CDR3 sequence: CASSQDIYNEQFF. CDR3 coding DNA: TGTGCCAGCAGCCAAGACATTTACAATGAGCAGTTCTTC.

The chain joins TRBV7-9 to TRBJ1-2, with TRBD1 identical over 8 bases. The V segment lost 3 bases and the J segment 4 bases; nucleotides outside the gene matches: 4. This CDR3 has 14 amino acids. Germline V CDR1 and CDR2: SEHNR, FQNEAQ (reference sequence). CDR3: CASSFLGTGYGYTF. CDR3 bases: TGTGCCAGCAGCTTCCTTGGGACAGGCTATGGCTACACCTTC. Complete variable domain (other parts from reference TRBV7-9 and TRBJ1-2): DTGVSQNPRHKITKRGQNVTFRCDPISEHNRLYWYRQTLGQGPEFLTYFQNEAQLEKSRLLSDRFSAERPKGSFSTLEIQRTEQGDSAMYLCASSFLGTGYGYTFGSGTRLTVV.

The genes are TRBV5-5 and TRBJ1-1; 10 bases are a match to TRBD1. Germline V gene lookup returns CDR1 SGHKS and CDR2 YYEKEE (reference sequence). The CDR3 runs to 16 residues. V trimming: 5 bases; J trimming: 1 base; junction bases outside the gene matches: 8. The chain's CDR3 is CASSSRRQGANTEAFF. For the CDR3, the DNA is TGTGCCAGCAGTTCGAGGAGACAGGGGGCGAACACTGAAGCTTTCTTT. Using reference TRBV5-5 and TRBJ1-1 for the parts outside the CDR3, the full variable domain is DAGVTQSPTHLIKTRGQQVTLRCSPISGHKSVSWYQQVLGQGPQFIFQYYEKEERGRGNFPDRFSARQFPNYSSELNVNALLLGDSALYLCASSSRRQGANTEAFFGQGTRLTVV.

This clone has just one count. The rearrangement joins TRBV7-3 to TRBJ1-2; TRBD1 matches at 8 bases. Germline V gene data show CDR1 as SGHTA and CDR2 as FQGTGA. V lost 5 bases and J lost 7; bases outside the gene matches: 3. This CDR3 has 12 amino acids. CDR3 nucleotide sequence: TGTGCCAGCAGCCCGGACAGGGTTGGCTACACCTTC. Translating it yields CASSPDRVGYTF. The whole variable domain, remainder taken from reference TRBV7-3 and TRBJ1-2, is GAGVSQTPSNKVTEKGKYVELRCDPISGHTALYWYRQSLGQGPEFLIYFQGTGAADDSGLPNDRFFAVRPEGSVSTLKIQRTERGDSAVYLCASSPDRVGYTFGSGTRLTVV.

As for this clone: In the same sample, other DNA sequences code for this CDR3. The V gene is TRBV13, the J gene TRBJ1-2; perhaps TRBD1 as D (6 bases). The CDR3 consists of 13 residues. Germline V gene lookup returns CDR1 PRHDT and CDR2 FYEKMQ (reference sequence). Trimming pared 4 bases from V and 2 bases from J, leaving 8 bases between. The CDR3 sequence: CASSSQGNYGYTF. DNA for the CDR3: TGTGCCAGCAGCTCGCAGGGGAACTATGGCTACACCTTC.

This rearrangement joins TRBV2 to TRBJ2-3; D might be TRBD1 (5 bases). CDR3 length: 15 amino acids. Germline V gene data show CDR1 as SNHLY and CDR2 as FYNNEI. The germline V and J ends were trimmed by 4 bases and 5 bases, with 16 bases remaining between them. CDR3 sequence reads: CASSGNTGARDTQYF. CDR3 bases: TGTGCCAGCAGTGGAAACACTGGGGCACGAGATACGCAGTATTTT.

This sequence joins TRBV4-1 and TRBJ1-2; 7 bases agree with TRBD1. The CDR3 is 16 amino acids. CDR1 is MGHRA, CDR2 YSYEKL, per germline. V was clipped by 3 bases and J by 0 bases; unmatched bases: 7. The CDR3 DNA follows: TGCGCCAGCAGCCAGTCTCCGGGACAGACTAACTATGGCTACACCTTC. Residues: CASSQSPGQTNYGYTF.

The chain is built from TRBV19 and TRBJ2-2, with D uncertain. This CDR3 comprises 15 residues. V was clipped by 7 bases and J by 3 bases, with 15 bases between them. Germline V gives CDR1 LNHDA, CDR2 SQIVND (reference sequence). CDR3 sequence: CASTARPRDTGELFF. The CDR3, as DNA: TGTGCCAGTACCGCCCGACCCCGGGACACCGGGGAGCTGTTTTTT.

V and J are TRBV6-5 and TRBJ2-7; 8 nucleotides align to TRBD1. Germline V gives CDR1 MNHEY, CDR2 SVGAGI. CDR3 size: 14 residues. Trimming took 7 bases from V and 2 from J; bases not matched to a gene: 7. Written as DNA, the CDR3 is TGTGCCAGCAACAAGGACAGGGTGGCCTACGAGCAGTACTTC. Translated, it gives CASNKDRVAYEQYF.

In this sample, this clone turned up a few times. The genes are TRBV4-1 and TRBJ1-5, with 10 bases matching TRBD1. J gave up 5 bases and V 4 bases, and 14 bases lay outside the gene matches. Germline CDR1 MGHRA, CDR2 YSYEKL. The CDR3 runs to 18 residues. CDR3 protein: CASSRSSARDRGYQPQHF. CDR3 bases: TGCGCCAGCAGCCGATCCTCGGCCCGGGACAGGGGCTATCAGCCCCAGCATTTT.

This chain uses TRBV10-2 with TRBJ1-1; possibly TRBD1 for D (6 bases). CDR1 WSHSY and CDR2 SAAADI come from the germline V gene. V lost 1 base, J lost 5 bases, and 29 bases lay in between. CDR3 size: 20 residues. CDR3 residues: CASSELRGTHEERGRTEAFF. The CDR3 DNA reads as TGCGCCAGCAGTGAGTTGCGGGGGACACATGAAGAAAGGGGAAGGACTGAAGCTTTCTTT.